This entry is about one TCR beta chain. This clone's antigen is unknown. Base qualities are not at hand, and no much larger clone is one base apart. TCR beta repertoires were profiled from peripheral blood of roughly 13 young patients with multiple sclerosis to demonstrate the VDJtools post-analysis software. Multiple sclerosis patients were children and adolescents aged about 6 to 16 years. CDR1 is given as DFQATT and CDR2 as SNEGSKA, both from the germline V gene (reference sequence). Trimming leaves V shorter by 4 bases and J shorter by 0 bases, with the junction holding 4 bases beyond the gene matches. From the cysteine through the phenylalanine, the CDR3 covers 15 amino acids. CDR3 DNA is the only sequence kept; it has 45 bases, read in frame from the first base. The data stem from a study of post-analysis software for immune sequencing data (dated by TCRdb to between 2015 and 2016). Concerning the study at large: Disease courses on record covered relapsing-remitting, secondary progressive and progressive-relapsing multiple sclerosis, though some patients had no subtype annotation. A subset of samples was prepared in parallel using single-end sample barcoding, then pooled and co-amplified after Illumina adapter ligation. The multiple sclerosis patient repertoires were compared with ten to eleven previously published healthy control repertoires from donors aged about 6 to 26 years. Beyond this particular receptor, the publication reports: Compared with controls, multiple sclerosis patients had significantly lower normalized Chao1 diversity, a finding suggesting substantial peripheral T-cell clonal expansion. Direct clustering with F measure showed strong co-clustering of samples prepared in the same batch, prompting a batch-effect correction. Significantly higher frequencies in patients than in controls were found for a few TRBV segments, including TRBV5-6, TRBV5-1 and TRBV20-1. The control group was slightly older than the multiple sclerosis patient group.

Library prep was done by PCR. Instrument on record: Illumina HiSeq 2500. To reduce PCR and sequencing biases, unique molecular identifiers were built into the TCR beta cDNA libraries. Some 500,000 cDNA molecules were obtained per 1 to 10 million input T cells, so each molecule approximated one T cell. Patient libraries were prepared and sequenced with the same protocol used for the earlier healthy control dataset. Samples belonging to the same batch were prepared together, multiplexed and sequenced on a shared HiSeq lane. In the paper's pipeline: MIGEC was used to process the raw barcoded reads, and molecular identifier groups with only a single read were discarded before consensus assembly and CDR3 extraction. VDJtools was used for post-analysis of the clonotype tables, and diversity was normalized by down-sampling every dataset to the size of the smallest sample. In repertoire overlap clustering, CDR3 amino acid sequences, but not nucleotide sequences, were matched to correct batch-related cross-sample contamination. TCRdb reanalyzed the raw reads on its own, using fastp at Q25 for trimming and MiXCR for clone calling, and kept in-frame beta chains. Each CDR3 protein appears once, grouped with its most common genes and DNA. V and J calls and clone size were set by TCRdb, not the authors. Counted in this sample were about 460,000 distinct CDR3 sequences; roughly 46% of them appeared once. The ten most abundant clones make up 9.5% to 13% of the sample.

This receptor chain uses TRBV20-1 and TRBJ2-1; 9 bases in the middle match TRBD2. The sample was blood. The clonotype originates from a girl between 5 and 17 years old with multiple sclerosis. CDR3 loop: CSATHSGSSYNEQFF. The DNA sequence is as follows: TGCAGTGCTACTCATAGCGGGAGCTCCTACAATGAGCAGTTCTTC.